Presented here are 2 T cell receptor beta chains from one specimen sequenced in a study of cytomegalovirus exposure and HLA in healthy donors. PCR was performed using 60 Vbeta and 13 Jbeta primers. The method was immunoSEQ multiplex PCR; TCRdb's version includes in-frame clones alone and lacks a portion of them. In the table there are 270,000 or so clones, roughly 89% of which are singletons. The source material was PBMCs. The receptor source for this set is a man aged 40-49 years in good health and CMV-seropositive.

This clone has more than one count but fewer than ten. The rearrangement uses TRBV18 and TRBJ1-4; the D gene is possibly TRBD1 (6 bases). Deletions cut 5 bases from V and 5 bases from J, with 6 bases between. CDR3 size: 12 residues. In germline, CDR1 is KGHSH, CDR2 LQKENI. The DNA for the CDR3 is TGTGCCAGCTCAACAGGGAATGAAAAACTGTTTTTT. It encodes CASSTGNEKLFF.

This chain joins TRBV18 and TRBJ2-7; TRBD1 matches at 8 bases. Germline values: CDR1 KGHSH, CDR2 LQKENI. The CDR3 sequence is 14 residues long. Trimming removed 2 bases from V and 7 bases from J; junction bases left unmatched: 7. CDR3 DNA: TGTGCCAGCTCACCAGAGCAGGGGGCGCATGAGCAGTACTTC. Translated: CASSPEQGAHEQYF.